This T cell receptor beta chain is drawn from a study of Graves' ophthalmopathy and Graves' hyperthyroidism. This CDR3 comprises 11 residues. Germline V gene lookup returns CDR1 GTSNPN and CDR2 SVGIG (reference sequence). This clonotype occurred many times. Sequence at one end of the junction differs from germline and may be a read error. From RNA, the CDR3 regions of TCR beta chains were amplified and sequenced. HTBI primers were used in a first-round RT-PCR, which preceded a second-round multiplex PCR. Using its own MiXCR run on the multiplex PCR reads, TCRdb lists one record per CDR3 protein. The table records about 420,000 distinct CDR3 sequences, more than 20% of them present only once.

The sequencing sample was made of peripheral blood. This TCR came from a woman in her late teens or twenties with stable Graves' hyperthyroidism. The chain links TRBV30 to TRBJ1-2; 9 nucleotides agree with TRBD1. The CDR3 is CAGTGNYSYTF. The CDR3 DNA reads TGTGCCGGGACAGGGAACTATAGCTACACCTTC.